The rows below give T cell receptor beta chains drawn from one sample of a study of T cell repertoires in cytomegalovirus infection. TCRdb re-called the reads through MiXCR, storing one row per CDR3 protein. The data show more than 250,000 distinct CDR3 sequences, approximately 25% seen once. Antigen specificity for these receptors is unknown. This specimen consisted of cultured PBMCs, obtained from culture after CMV antigen stimulation. Source of these receptors: a human donor in good health (CMV status not recorded). Some clones in this sample may be carry-over from other donors' samples. Both conserved end residues are part of each CDR3. The order of the fields is J gene, D gene, V gene, clone size, CDR3 DNA, CDR3 protein. The D gene is left open where the match is weak. Part of the rows lack a size; the others show once, few, many or a class for expanded clones.

>TRBJ1-5|TRBD1|TRBV20-1|few
TGCAGTGCTACGACAGGGGGCTCAAGGCAGCCCCAGCATTTT
CSATTGGSRQPQHF
>TRBJ1-2|TRBD1|TRBV12-3/TRBV12-4|many
TGTGCCAGCAGTACCAGCCCGACGGGACAGGCGGACTATGGCTACACCTTC
CASSTSPTGQADYGYTF
>TRBJ2-7|TRBD2|TRBV7-2|few
TGTGCCAGCAGCTACCAGACCGGGACTAGCGGGAGCGGATACGAGCAGTACTTC
CASSYQTGTSGSGYEQYF
>TRBJ2-3|-|TRBV25-1|-
TGTGCCAGCAGTGTGAGACCCCAATGGGTCAGCACAGATACGCAGTATTTT
CASSVRPQWVSTDTQYF
>TRBJ2-1|-|TRBV15|few
TGTGCCACCAGCAGAGATGTGGGCGGTCACAATGAGCAGTTCTTC
CATSRDVGGHNEQFF
>TRBJ2-1|-|TRBV7-6|few
TGTGCCAGCAGCTCCCCCGTGGGGGGAGAGTGGAATGAGCAGTTCTTC
CASSSPVGGEWNEQFF
>TRBJ1-1|-|TRBV7-2|many
TGTGCCAGCAGCTCCCCGGGGGGGAACACTGAAGCTTTCTTT
CASSSPGGNTEAFF
>TRBJ1-1|TRBD1|TRBV4-3|few
TGCGCCAGCAGTCACGCGACGGGAAAGGGACAGGGAATGACGGAGGCTGAAGCTTTCTTT
CASSHATGKGQGMTEAEAFF
>TRBJ1-2|TRBD1|TRBV12-3/TRBV12-4|large
TGTGCCAGCAGCCCCGGACAGGGCTATGGCTACACCTTC
CASSPGQGYGYTF
>TRBJ2-5|-|TRBV24-1|few
TGTGCCACCAGTGACACCGGACGGTCCCCAGAGACCCAGTACTTC
CATSDTGRSPETQYF
>TRBJ2-1|-|TRBV4-1|medium-sized
TGCGCCAGCAGCCAAGCGACTAGTCGTTACGAGCAGTTCTTC
CASSQATSRYEQFF
>TRBJ2-5|-|TRBV7-2|few
TGTGCCAGCAGCAATAGCGTGGAGACCCAGTACTTC
CASSNSVETQYF
>TRBJ2-5|TRBD2|TRBV7-8|many
TGTGCCAGCAGCTTAAGGCTAGCGGGAGAACGGCGGGGAGAGACCCAGTACTTC
CASSLRLAGERRGETQYF
>TRBJ1-2|-|TRBV12-3/TRBV12-4|few
TGTGCCAGCAGTTTAGGGGACCCGTCAGGCTACACCTTC
CASSLGDPSGYTF
>TRBJ2-5|-|TRBV28|-
TGTGCCAGCGGACGTGCAGGGATCCAGTACTTC
CASGRAGIQYF
>TRBJ2-7|-|TRBV7-2|few
TGTGCCAGCAGCCGCGGCCCAGCCGCCGAGCAGTACTTC
CASSRGPAAEQYF
>TRBJ1-5|-|TRBV20-1|few
TGCAGTGCTAGAGAGGATAACAGGGCCGGTCAGCCCCAGCATTTT
CSAREDNRAGQPQHF
>TRBJ2-7|-|TRBV6-2/TRBV6-3|few
TGTGCCAGCAGTTACCTTATCGGGCCGATCAACGAGCAGTACTTC
CASSYLIGPINEQYF
>TRBJ1-4|-|TRBV7-2|-
TGTGCCAGCAGCTTAGGGCCACTTGAGGGGAAACTGTTTTTT
CASSLGPLEGKLFF
>TRBJ1-3|-|TRBV19|few
TGTGCCAGTAGTATTGGGGCTATTCTCGGAAACACCATATATTTT
CASSIGAILGNTIYF
>TRBJ2-3|TRBD2|TRBV5-1|few
TGCGCCAGCAGCTACCGGACTAGCGCTAGCACAGATACGCAGTATTTT
CASSYRTSASTDTQYF